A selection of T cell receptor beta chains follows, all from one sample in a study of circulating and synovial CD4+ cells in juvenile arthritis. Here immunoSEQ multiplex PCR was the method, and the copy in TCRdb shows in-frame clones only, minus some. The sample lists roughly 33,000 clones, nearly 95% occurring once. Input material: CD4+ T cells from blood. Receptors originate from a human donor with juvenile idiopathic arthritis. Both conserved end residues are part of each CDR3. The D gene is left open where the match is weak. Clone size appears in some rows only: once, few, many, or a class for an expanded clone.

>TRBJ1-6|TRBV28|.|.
CASRDGGSYNSPLHF
TGTGCCAGCAGAGACGGAGGCTCCTATAATTCCCCCCTCCACTTT
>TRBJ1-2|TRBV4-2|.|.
CASSHEGVYGYTF
TGTGCCAGCAGCCACGAGGGGGTCTATGGCTACACCTTC
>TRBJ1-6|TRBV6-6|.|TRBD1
CASSGARQGSFSPLHF
TGTGCCAGCAGTGGGGCCCGACAGGGATCCTTTTCACCCCTCCACTTT
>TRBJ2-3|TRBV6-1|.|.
CASSDLDPRNTQYF
TGTGCCAGCAGTGATCTAGACCCACGAAATACGCAGTATTTT
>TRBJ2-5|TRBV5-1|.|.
CASSSRLEETQYF
TGCGCCAGCAGCTCCCGACTAGAAGAGACCCAGTACTTC
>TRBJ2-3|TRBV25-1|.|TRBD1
CASSRGDRGRDTQYF
TGTGCCAGCAGTCGGGGGGACAGGGGAAGAGATACGCAGTATTTT
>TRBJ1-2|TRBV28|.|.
CASSLIRGGHGYTF
TGTGCCAGCAGTTTAATTCGGGGGGGCCATGGCTACACCTTC
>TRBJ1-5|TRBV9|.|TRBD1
CASSDGQGNQPQHF
TGTGCCAGCAGCGATGGACAGGGCAATCAGCCCCAGCATTTT
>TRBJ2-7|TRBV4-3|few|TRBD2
CASSPFLAGAYEQYF
TGCGCCAGCAGCCCGTTCCTAGCGGGTGCCTACGAGCAGTACTTC
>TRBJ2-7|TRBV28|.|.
CASSPHPAGTNYEQYF
TGTGCCAGCAGTCCGCACCCCGCCGGGACAAATTACGAGCAGTACTTC
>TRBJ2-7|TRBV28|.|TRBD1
CASSLPPGQGYYEQYF
TGTGCCAGCAGTTTACCCCCAGGACAGGGGTACTACGAGCAGTACTTC
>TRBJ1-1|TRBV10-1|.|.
CASSQTHVRVANTEAFF
TGCGCCAGCAGCCAAACCCACGTCCGGGTGGCGAACACTGAAGCTTTCTTT